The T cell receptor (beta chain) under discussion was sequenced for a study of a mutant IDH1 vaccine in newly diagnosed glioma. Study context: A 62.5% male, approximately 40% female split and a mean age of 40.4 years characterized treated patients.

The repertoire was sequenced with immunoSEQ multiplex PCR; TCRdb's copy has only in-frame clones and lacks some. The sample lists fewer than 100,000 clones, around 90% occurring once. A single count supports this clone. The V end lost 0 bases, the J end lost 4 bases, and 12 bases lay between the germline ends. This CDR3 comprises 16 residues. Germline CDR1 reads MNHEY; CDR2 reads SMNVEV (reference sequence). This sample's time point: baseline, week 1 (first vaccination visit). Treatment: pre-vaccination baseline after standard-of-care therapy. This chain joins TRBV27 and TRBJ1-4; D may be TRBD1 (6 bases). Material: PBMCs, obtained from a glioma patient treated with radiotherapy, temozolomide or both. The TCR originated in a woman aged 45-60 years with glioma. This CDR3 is CASSLSPTGVNEKLFF. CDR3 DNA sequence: TGTGCCAGCAGTTTATCCCCGACAGGAGTTAATGAAAAACTGTTTTTT.